What follows are 23 T cell receptor beta chains derived from one specimen sequenced in a study of blood T cell repertoires in COVID-19. Here immunoSEQ multiplex PCR was the method, and the copy in TCRdb shows in-frame clones only, minus some. The sample lists roughly 60,000 clones, over 70% seen once, with about 10% in the top ten. Material: peripheral blood. The receptors derive from a man aged 25 to 40 with COVID-19, enrolled during active disease.

Notes on this clone: One junction end does not reproduce the germline sequence, and a read error may be involved. This sequence joins TRBV27 and TRBJ2-7; 9 nucleotides agree with TRBD1. CDR3 length: 16 amino acids. CDR1 is MNHEY, CDR2 SMNVEV, per germline (reference sequence). The CDR3 region has the DNA TGTGTCAGCAGTTCCTCCCCGGGACAGGGAGGGGACGAGCAGTACTTC. Protein product: CVSSSSPGQGGDEQYF.

The V call is TRBV28, the J call TRBJ1-1; D is unresolved. Per germline, CDR1 MDHEN and CDR2 SYDVKM. This CDR3 region has 13 residues. The ends were cut back, 0 bases at V and 3 bases at J, with 5 bases in the middle. The CDR3 DNA reads as TGTGCCAGCAGTTTATGGGCTCACACTGAAGCTTTCTTT. Residues: CASSLWAHTEAFF. The entire variable domain, with the rest obtained from reference TRBV28 and TRBJ1-1, is as follows: DVKVTQSSRYLVKRTGEKVFLECVQDMDHENMFWYRQDPGLGLRLIYFSYDVKMKEKGDIPEGYSVSREKKERFSLILESASTNQTSMYLCASSLWAHTEAFFGQGTRLTVV.

This sequence joins TRBV28 and TRBJ1-1; no clear D gene. The germline CDR1 and CDR2 sequences are MDHEN and SYDVKM. The CDR3 runs to 17 residues. Trimming stripped 2 bases from V and 0 bases from J, with 16 bases between. The CDR3 region is CASSLNGCGSMNTEAFF. CDR3 DNA sequence: TGTGCCAGCAGTTTAAATGGGTGTGGGAGCATGAACACTGAAGCTTTCTTT.

This chain uses TRBV7-2 with TRBJ2-5; D is ambiguous. The CDR3 covers 13 residues. Trimming cost V 5 bases and J 4 bases, with 11 bases left between them. CDR1 is SGHTA, CDR2 FQGNSA, per germline. The chain's CDR3 is CASSRPYRETQYF. DNA of the CDR3: TGTGCCAGCAGCCGACCCTACAGAGAGACCCAGTACTTC.

This clone has a single count. V gene TRBV11-2 combines with J gene TRBJ1-2; unclear D gene. The CDR3 has 13 residues. Trimming stripped 8 bases from V and 8 bases from J, with 18 bases between. Germline V lookup: CDR1 SGHAT, CDR2 FQNNGV. The CDR3 sequence: CASGIQAGGGYTF. The CDR3 DNA reads as TGTGCCAGCGGAATTCAGGCGGGAGGAGGCTACACCTTC.

The V and J genes are TRBV10-1 and TRBJ2-3, with 7 bases matching TRBD1. Germline CDR1 is WNHNN and CDR2 is SYGVQD (reference sequence). CDR3 length: 13 amino acids. The V gene end was trimmed by 4 bases and the J gene end by 6 bases; junction bases not matched to a gene: 4. This chain's CDR3 is CASSVIQGDTQYF. The DNA of the CDR3 is TGCGCCAGCAGTGTAATACAGGGGGATACGCAGTATTTT.

The chain joins TRBV19 to TRBJ1-2; D is undetermined. Germline V lookup: CDR1 LNHDA, CDR2 SQIVND (reference sequence). This CDR3 region has 15 residues. V was shortened by 3 bases and J by 4 bases, with 15 bases between the two germline ends. CDR3 sequence (DNA): TGTGCCAGTAGTATGCCCCCCGGAGGCATCTATGGCTACACCTTC. Amino acid sequence: CASSMPPGGIYGYTF.

J is TRBJ1-6 and V is TRBV7-9, with 7 bases aligning to TRBD1. With V trimmed by 4 bases and J by 6 bases, 6 bases remained unmatched. The germline CDR1 and CDR2 sequences are SEHNR and FQNEAQ (reference sequence). The CDR3 is made up of 15 amino acids. The CDR3 loop reads CASSSKDRTNSPLHF. The CDR3 nucleotides read TGTGCCAGCAGCTCAAAGGACAGGACTAATTCACCCCTCCACTTT.

The genes are TRBV21-1 and TRBJ2-7; TRBD2, the D gene given by the table, was not confirmed from the DNA. TRBV21-1 is marked as a pseudogene. This CDR3 is built from 18 residues. The CDR3 DNA is TGTGCCAGCAGCGGGGCAACCTTAGGGCGGGAGGTCTCCTACGAGCAGTACTTC. This gives the protein CASSGATLGREVSYEQYF.

The rearrangement uses TRBV2 and TRBJ2-2; 8 positions agree with TRBD1. There are 15 residues in the CDR3. In germline, CDR1 is SNHLY, CDR2 FYNNEI. J gave up 4 bases and V 5 bases, and 6 bases lay outside the gene matches. CDR3 in amino acids: CASSIQGGGTGELFF. The CDR3, as DNA: TGTGCCAGCAGTATACAGGGGGGTGGCACCGGGGAGCTGTTTTTT.

The count of this clone is one. The rearrangement joins TRBV5-4 to TRBJ1-4; D might be TRBD1 (5 bases). The V and J ends lost 0 bases and 8 bases respectively, with 11 bases between them. The germline V gene has CDR1 SGHNT and CDR2 YYREEE (reference sequence). The length of the CDR3 is 14 residues. CDR3 DNA: TGTGCCAGCAGCTTGGGGGGCGCGTGGGAAAAACTGTTTTTT. Amino acid sequence: CASSLGGAWEKLFF.

The chain combines TRBV27 with TRBJ2-1; TRBD2 agrees at 10 bases. This CDR3 contains 15 residues. Germline loops: CDR1 MNHEY, CDR2 SMNVEV (reference sequence). The V and J ends lost 7 bases and 6 bases, in that order; junction bases with no gene match: 9. The CDR3 loop is CASTALAGELNEQFF. In nucleotides, the CDR3 is TGTGCCAGCACCGCCCTAGCGGGAGAGCTCAATGAGCAGTTCTTC.

The rearrangement uses TRBV7-9 and TRBJ2-1; D possibly corresponds to TRBD2 (6 bases). The CDR3 consists of 15 residues. The V gene lost 5 bases and the J gene lost 10 bases, with 21 bases spanning the gap. Germline V gives CDR1 SEHNR, CDR2 FQNEAQ (reference sequence). The CDR3 bases are TGTGCCAGCAGCCCTCCTCCGGGGAGGAGTGGGGAGCAGTTCTTC. Protein: CASSPPPGRSGEQFF. The whole variable domain, remainder taken from reference TRBV7-9 and TRBJ2-1, is DTGVSQNPRHKITKRGQNVTFRCDPISEHNRLYWYRQTLGQGPEFLTYFQNEAQLEKSRLLSDRFSAERPKGSFSTLEIQRTEQGDSAMYLCASSPPPGRSGEQFFGPGTRLTVL.

This chain joins TRBV6-5 and TRBJ2-1; D may be TRBD2 (5 bases). V shed 7 bases and J shed 9 bases, with 10 bases lying between them. CDR1 is MNHEY and CDR2 is SVGAGI in the germline V gene. The CDR3 consists of 11 residues. The CDR3 nucleotides read TGTGCCAGCACCCTAGCCTCTGAGCAGTTCTTC. Translating it yields CASTLASEQFF.

This chain uses TRBV5-6 with TRBJ1-5; TRBD1 matches at 8 bases. The CDR3 covers 16 residues. CDR1 and CDR2 from the germline V gene are SGHDT and YYEEEE. V lost 2 bases, J lost 6 bases, and 10 bases stayed unmatched. The CDR3 DNA is TGTGCCAGCAGCTTCTCCCCCGGACAGGGCGGTCAGCCCCAGCATTTT. Translated, it gives CASSFSPGQGGQPQHF.

The chain carries TRBV5-1 and TRBJ1-5; 8 bases agree with TRBD1. Losses at the gene ends were 4 bases for V and 0 bases for J; bases not matched to a gene: 3. This CDR3 region has 15 residues. Germline loops: CDR1 SGHRS, CDR2 YFSETQ. CDR3 protein: CASSPQGDSNQPQHF. The CDR3 coding sequence is TGCGCCAGCAGCCCACAGGGGGATAGCAATCAGCCCCAGCATTTT.

The chain carries TRBV28 and TRBJ2-1, with 8 bases aligning to TRBD2. There are 14 residues in the CDR3. Trimming cost V 6 bases and J 8 bases; bases outside gene matches: 9. CDR1 and CDR2 from the germline V gene are MDHEN and SYDVKM. The CDR3 nucleotides are TGTGCCAGCAGGTCCGCGGGGGGCTGGGATGAGCAGTTCTTC. It codes for CASRSAGGWDEQFF.

The genes are TRBV7-9 and TRBJ1-1; D is unresolved. V was trimmed by 5 bases and J by 3 bases, leaving 13 bases between them. Germline V gene data show CDR1 as SEHNR and CDR2 as FQNEAQ (reference sequence). The CDR3 has 14 amino acids. The CDR3 loop reads CASSPDTVDTEAFF. CDR3 bases: TGTGCCAGCAGCCCAGACACGGTCGACACTGAAGCTTTCTTT. Filled out from reference TRBV7-9 and TRBJ1-1, the complete variable domain reads DTGVSQNPRHKITKRGQNVTFRCDPISEHNRLYWYRQTLGQGPEFLTYFQNEAQLEKSRLLSDRFSAERPKGSFSTLEIQRTEQGDSAMYLCASSPDTVDTEAFFGQGTRLTVV.

This clone was counted only a few times. The V and J genes are TRBV2 and TRBJ1-4, with D possibly being TRBD1 (5 bases). The germline V gene encodes CDR1 SNHLY and CDR2 FYNNEI. CDR3 length: 15 amino acids. Deletions cut 1 base from V and 8 bases from J, with 14 bases between. This chain's CDR3 is CASSEGTQGGEKLFF. In DNA form, the CDR3 reads TGTGCCAGCAGTGAAGGCACCCAGGGTGGAGAAAAACTGTTTTTT.

The rearrangement joins TRBV12-3 or TRBV12-4 to TRBJ1-2; D gene unclear. The CDR3 has 12 residues. Trimming stripped 3 bases from V and 13 bases from J, with 15 bases between. In DNA form, the CDR3 reads TGTGCCAGCAGTTTCTCGGGGATCCGGGCCACCTTC. Amino acid sequence: CASSFSGIRATF.

CDR3 sequence (DNA): TGTGCCAGTAGTATCGCAGTGAAGAACGAGCAGTACTTC. Protein product: CASSIAVKNEQYF. The chain carries TRBV19 and TRBJ2-7; D is uncertain. From germline, CDR1 is LNHDA and CDR2 SQIVND (reference sequence). Trimming removed 3 bases from V and 5 bases from J, with 11 bases in between. The CDR3 totals 13 residues.

The gene calls are TRBV29-1 and TRBJ2-6; D is perhaps TRBD2 (5 bases). The germline V and J ends were trimmed by 3 bases and 0 bases, with 9 bases remaining between them. CDR1 is SQVTM and CDR2 is ANQGSEA in the germline V gene. The CDR3 has 15 residues. CDR3 DNA sequence: TGCAGCGTTGACGGACTCCTCTCTGGGGCCAACGTCCTGACTTTC. It yields the protein CSVDGLLSGANVLTF. Full variable domain (missing parts from reference TRBV29-1 and TRBJ2-6): SAVISQKPSRDICQRGTSLTIQCQVDSQVTMMFWYRQQPGQSLTLIATANQGSEATYESGFVIDKFPISRPNLTFSTLTVSNMSPEDSSIYLCSVDGLLSGANVLTFGAGSRLTVL.

This sequence joins TRBV6-1 and TRBJ1-1; a weak D match, TRBD1 (5 bases). V was clipped by 2 bases and J by 7 bases, with 11 bases between them. This CDR3 contains 13 residues. Germline V gene sequence: CDR1 MNHNS, CDR2 SASEGT. CDR3 protein: CASSELRGREAFF. The CDR3 DNA sequence: TGTGCCAGCAGTGAATTAAGGGGTCGTGAAGCTTTCTTT.